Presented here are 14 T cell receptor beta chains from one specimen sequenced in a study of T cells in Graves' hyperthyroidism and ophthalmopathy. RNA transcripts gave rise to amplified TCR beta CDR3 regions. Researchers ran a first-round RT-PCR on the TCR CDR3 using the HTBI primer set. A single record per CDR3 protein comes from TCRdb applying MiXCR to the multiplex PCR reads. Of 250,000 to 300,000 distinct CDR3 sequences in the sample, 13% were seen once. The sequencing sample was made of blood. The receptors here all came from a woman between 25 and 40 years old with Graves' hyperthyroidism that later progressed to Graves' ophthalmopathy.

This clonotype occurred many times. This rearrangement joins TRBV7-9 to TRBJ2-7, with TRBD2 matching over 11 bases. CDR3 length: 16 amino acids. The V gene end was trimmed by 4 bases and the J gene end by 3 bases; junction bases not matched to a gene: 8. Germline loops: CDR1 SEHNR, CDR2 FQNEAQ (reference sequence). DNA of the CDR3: TGTGCCAGCAGCTCTCAGTCCGGGACTAGCGGCTACGAGCAGTACTTC. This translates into CASSSQSGTSGYEQYF.

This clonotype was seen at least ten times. The CDR3 DNA follows: TGTGCCAGCAGTTTCCCGGGACAGGGGCAAAATACGCAGTATTTT. Translation gives CASSFPGQGQNTQYF. The V call is TRBV12-3 or TRBV12-4, the J call TRBJ2-3, with 10 bases lining up with TRBD1. The CDR3 covers 15 residues. V gave up 3 bases and J gave up 7 bases; unmatched junction bases: 7.

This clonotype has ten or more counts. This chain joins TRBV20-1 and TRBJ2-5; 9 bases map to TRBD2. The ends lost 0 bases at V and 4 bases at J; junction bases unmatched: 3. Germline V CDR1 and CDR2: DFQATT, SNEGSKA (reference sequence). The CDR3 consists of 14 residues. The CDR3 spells CSARDSSGTETQYF. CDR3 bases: TGCAGTGCTAGAGATTCTAGCGGGACAGAGACCCAGTACTTC.

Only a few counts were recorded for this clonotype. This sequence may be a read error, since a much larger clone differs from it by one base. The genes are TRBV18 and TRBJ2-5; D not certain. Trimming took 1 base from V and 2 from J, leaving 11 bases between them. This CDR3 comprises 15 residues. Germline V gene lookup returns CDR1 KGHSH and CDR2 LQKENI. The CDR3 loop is CASSPQKGQQETQYF. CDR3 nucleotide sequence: TGTGCCAGCTCACCACAAAAGGGTCAGCAAGAGACCCAGTACTTC.

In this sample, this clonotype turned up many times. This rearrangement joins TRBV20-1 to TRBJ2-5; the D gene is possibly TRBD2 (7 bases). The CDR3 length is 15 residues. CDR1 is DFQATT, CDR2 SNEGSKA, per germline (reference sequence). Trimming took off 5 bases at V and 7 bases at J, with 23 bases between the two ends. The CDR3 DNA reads TGCAGTGCTCATAACGGCGGAGGGGGGGGCGGGACCCAGTACTTC. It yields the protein CSAHNGGGGGGTQYF.

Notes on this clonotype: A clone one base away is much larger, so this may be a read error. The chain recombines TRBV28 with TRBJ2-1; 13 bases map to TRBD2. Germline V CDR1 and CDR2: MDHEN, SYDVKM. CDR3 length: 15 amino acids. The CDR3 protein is CASNAGLAGVNEQSF. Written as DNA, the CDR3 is TGTGCCAGCAACGCCGGACTAGCGGGAGTAAATGAGCAGTCCTTC.

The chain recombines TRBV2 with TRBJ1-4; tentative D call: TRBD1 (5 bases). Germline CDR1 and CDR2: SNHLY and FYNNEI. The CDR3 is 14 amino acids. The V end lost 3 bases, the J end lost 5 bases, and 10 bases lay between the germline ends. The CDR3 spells CASSDVRANEKLFF. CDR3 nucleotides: TGTGCCAGCAGTGATGTCAGGGCGAATGAAAAACTGTTTTTT.

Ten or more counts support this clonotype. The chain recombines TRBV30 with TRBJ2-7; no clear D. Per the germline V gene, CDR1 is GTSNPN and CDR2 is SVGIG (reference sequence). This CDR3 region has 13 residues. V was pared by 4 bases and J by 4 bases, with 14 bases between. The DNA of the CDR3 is TGTGCCTGGAAGGTTCAAATTGGGTACGAGCAGTACTTC. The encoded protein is CAWKVQIGYEQYF.

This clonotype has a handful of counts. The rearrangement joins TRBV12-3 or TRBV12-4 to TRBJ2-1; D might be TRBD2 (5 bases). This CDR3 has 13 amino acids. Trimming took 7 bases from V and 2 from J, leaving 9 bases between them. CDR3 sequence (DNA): TGTGCCAGCAAGGCTAGCCCCTACAATGAGCAGTTCTTC. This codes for CASKASPYNEQFF.

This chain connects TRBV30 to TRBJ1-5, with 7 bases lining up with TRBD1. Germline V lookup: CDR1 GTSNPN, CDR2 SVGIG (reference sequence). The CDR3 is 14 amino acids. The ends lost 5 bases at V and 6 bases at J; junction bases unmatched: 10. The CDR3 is CAWGGQHGAQPQHF. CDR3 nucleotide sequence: TGTGCCTGGGGGGGACAGCATGGCGCTCAGCCCCAGCATTTT.

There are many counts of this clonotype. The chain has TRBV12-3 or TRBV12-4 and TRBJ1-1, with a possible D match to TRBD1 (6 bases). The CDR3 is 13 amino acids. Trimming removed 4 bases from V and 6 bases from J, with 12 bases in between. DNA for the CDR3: TGTGCCAGCAGTTCCCCGGACAGCCCTGAAGCTTTCTTT. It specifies CASSSPDSPEAFF.

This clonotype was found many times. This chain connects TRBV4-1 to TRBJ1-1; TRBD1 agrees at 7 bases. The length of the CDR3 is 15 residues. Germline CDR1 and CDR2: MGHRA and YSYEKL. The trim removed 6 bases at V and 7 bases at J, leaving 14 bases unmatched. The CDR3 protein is CASSFTGATTYEAFF. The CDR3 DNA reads TGCGCCAGCAGTTTCACAGGGGCCACCACCTATGAAGCTTTCTTT.

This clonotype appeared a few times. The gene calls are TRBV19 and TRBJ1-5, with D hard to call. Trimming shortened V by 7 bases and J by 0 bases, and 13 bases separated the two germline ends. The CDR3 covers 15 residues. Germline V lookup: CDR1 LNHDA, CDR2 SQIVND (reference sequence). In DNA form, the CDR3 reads TGTGCCAGTATGAAAGGAGCTGATAGCAATCAGCCCCAGCATTTT. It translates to CASMKGADSNQPQHF.

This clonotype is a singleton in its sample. The CDR3 loop is CASGNGTSVYNEQFF. CDR3 DNA: TGTGCCAGCGGTAACGGGACTAGCGTCTATAATGAGCAGTTCTTC. The V and J genes are TRBV6-2 or TRBV6-3 and TRBJ2-1, with 10 bases identical to TRBD2. V dropped 8 bases and J dropped 7; count of bases not matched to a gene: 11. Per the germline V gene, CDR1 is MNHEY and CDR2 is SVGEGT. The CDR3 consists of 15 residues.